This T cell receptor beta chain was identified in a study of response to subunit inactivated influenza vaccine. The CDR3 totals 14 residues. Trimming removed 2 bases at V and 2 bases at J, with 10 bases between. Germline V lookup: CDR1 DFQATT, CDR2 SNEGSKA (reference sequence). There are a few counts of this clonotype. TCRdb analysed the RT-PCR reads with MiXCR anew, one entry per CDR3 protein. The data show roughly 700,000 distinct CDR3 sequences, 15% to 18% seen once. V and J are TRBV20-1 and TRBJ1-5; unclear D gene. The clonotype originates from a man aged 45-65 years who received an inactivated influenza vaccine. The sequenced sample was PBMCs from blood, obtained approximately 13 days after vaccination. The CDR3 loop is CSARPPPGNQPQHF. CDR3 nucleotide sequence: TGCAGTGCTAGACCCCCCCCAGGCAATCAGCCCCAGCATTTT.